This T cell receptor (beta chain) comes out of a study of cytomegalovirus exposure and HLA in healthy donors. A single count supports this clone. The target antigen is unknown. The germline V gene has CDR1 LNHDA and CDR2 SQIVND (reference sequence). The CDR3 totals 15 residues. The junction had 9 bases not matched to a gene; V was cut back by 4 bases and J by 7 bases. Sequencing was performed with immunoSEQ multiplex PCR; in TCRdb, only in-frame clones are kept and a portion is missing. In the table there are 150,000 to 200,000 clones, around four fifths of which are singletons. The study's findings and limits: The study labeled fewer than 200 TCR beta chains cytomegalovirus-associated.

The clonotype was recovered from a man aged 25 to 40 in good health and CMV-seropositive. V gene TRBV19 combines with J gene TRBJ1-5, with 8 bases lining up with TRBD1. The sequenced sample consisted of PBMCs. In DNA, the CDR3 is TGTGCCAGTAGTAACAACGGACAGGGCAGGCAGCCCCAGCATTTT. Its translation is CASSNNGQGRQPQHF.